These 18 T cell receptor beta chains share one sample of origin, sequenced in a study of T-cell reconstitution after alpha-beta-depleted transplantation in children. Preparation of the TCRbeta library was carried out with unique molecular identifiers. One entry per CDR3 protein, called by TCRdb with MiXCR from the PCR reads. The sample includes about 250,000 distinct CDR3 sequences, 20% to 30% of them seen just once. The source was PBMCs, mostly from graft donor cells, collected 360 days after TCRalphabeta/CD19-depleted stem cell transplant. These receptors came from a female patient aged 2-10 years who had a stem cell transplant for congenital amegakaryocytic thrombocytopenia, so the T cells may come from the graft donor.

V and J are TRBV20-1 and TRBJ2-5; 11 bases fit TRBD2. V shed 0 bases, J shed 1 base, and the junction held 4 bases outside the gene matches. CDR3 size: 16 residues. Germline CDR1 is DFQATT and CDR2 is SNEGSKA (reference sequence). In DNA, the CDR3 is TGCAGTGCTAGAGAACGACTAGCGGGGCTCCAAGAGACCCAGTACTTC. Its protein is CSARERLAGLQETQYF.

This chain connects TRBV7-9 to TRBJ2-4, with D unclear. The CDR3 totals 17 residues. Germline assignment: CDR1 SEHNR and CDR2 FQNEAQ (reference sequence). The V end lost 0 bases, the J end lost 0 bases, and 12 bases lay between the germline ends. CDR3 region: CASSLALGILAKNIQYF. The CDR3, as DNA: TGTGCCAGCAGCTTAGCGTTGGGGATCCTAGCCAAAAACATTCAGTACTTC.

The chain combines TRBV29-1 with TRBJ1-4; the D gene is possibly TRBD1 (5 bases). V was pared by 4 bases and J by 10 bases, with 19 bases between. There are 14 residues in the CDR3. Germline CDR1 is SQVTM and CDR2 is ANQGSEA. CDR3 protein: CSVGDAAGVGKLFF. CDR3 coding DNA: TGCAGCGTTGGTGACGCCGCGGGGGTAGGAAAACTGTTTTTT. The variable domain in full, completed from reference TRBV29-1 and TRBJ1-4, reads SAVISQKPSRDICQRGTSLTIQCQVDSQVTMMFWYRQQPGQSLTLIATANQGSEATYESGFVIDKFPISRPNLTFSTLTVSNMSPEDSSIYLCSVGDAAGVGKLFFGSGTQLSVL.

The chain combines TRBV4-1 with TRBJ2-7; D may be TRBD2 (6 bases). CDR3 length: 15 amino acids. The V gene's germline CDR1 is MGHRA and CDR2 YSYEKL. V dropped 1 base and J dropped 4 bases, with 14 bases sitting between them. CDR3 loop: CASSQVLGGPYEQYF. The CDR3 DNA sequence: TGCGCCAGCAGCCAAGTGTTGGGGGGTCCTTACGAGCAGTACTTC.

The V call is TRBV6-1, the J call TRBJ2-1; D is ambiguous. CDR1 MNHNS and CDR2 SASEGT come from the germline V gene. This CDR3 has 18 amino acids. The V and J ends lost 6 bases and 3 bases respectively, with 24 bases between them. The CDR3 loop reads CASSRPSPKGPRYNEQFF. For the CDR3, the DNA is TGTGCCAGCAGCCGCCCGAGTCCAAAAGGCCCCCGCTACAATGAGCAGTTCTTC.

The rearrangement links TRBV7-6 to TRBJ1-1; D gene ambiguous. Looked up from germline, CDR1 is SGHVS and CDR2 is FNYEAQ. V shed 8 bases and J shed 1 base, with 8 bases lying between them. The CDR3 runs to 12 residues. The CDR3 reads CASCGRNTEAFF. As DNA, the CDR3 is TGTGCCAGCTGTGGAAGGAACACTGAAGCTTTCTTT.

This clonotype was seen a handful of times. The rearrangement links TRBV5-1 to TRBJ2-3, with 13 bases aligning to TRBD2. The CDR3 has 16 residues. V lost 4 bases, J lost 3 bases, and 5 bases stayed unmatched. The V gene's germline CDR1 is SGHRS and CDR2 YFSETQ. The CDR3 nucleotides are TGCGCCAGCAGCGAGACTAGCGGGGGGCATACAGATACGCAGTATTTT. Protein: CASSETSGGHTDTQYF.

This clonotype was seen a handful of times. The gene calls are TRBV5-1 and TRBJ1-6, with D unclear. The V end was cut by 0 bases, the J end by 3 bases, with 7 bases between. Germline CDR1 and CDR2: SGHRS and YFSETQ. The CDR3 has 15 amino acids. The CDR3 spells CASSLGWDYNSPLHF. CDR3 nucleotides: TGCGCCAGCAGCTTGGGGTGGGACTATAATTCACCCCTCCACTTT.

A few counts support this clonotype. The chain has TRBV28 and TRBJ2-3, with D perhaps assigned TRBD1 or TRBD2 (7 bases each). Germline V gene data show CDR1 as MDHEN and CDR2 as SYDVKM. The V and J ends lost 5 bases and 4 bases respectively, with 16 bases between them. The CDR3 has 15 residues. This CDR3 reads CASSATGEGADTQYF. The CDR3 nucleotides read TGTGCCAGCAGTGCTACAGGGGAGGGCGCAGATACGCAGTATTTT.

The chain is built from TRBV7-9 and TRBJ2-7; TRBD1 agrees at 10 bases. Germline-derived CDR1 and CDR2 are SEHNR and FQNEAQ (reference sequence). V was clipped by 6 bases and J by 3 bases; unmatched bases: 8. The CDR3 length is 15 residues. The CDR3 loop is CASSPSRDRGYEQYF. CDR3 DNA: TGTGCCAGCAGTCCCTCCCGGGACAGGGGCTACGAGCAGTACTTC.

This clonotype occurred a few times. The chain has TRBV13 and TRBJ2-4; no definite D call. V lost 0 bases and J 5 bases, leaving 8 bases between the germline ends. Looked up from germline, CDR1 is PRHDT and CDR2 is FYEKMQ (reference sequence). There are 14 residues in the CDR3. DNA of the CDR3: TGTGCCAGCAGCTTAGGGAGAGGAGAAAACATTCAGTACTTC. Encoded protein: CASSLGRGENIQYF.

This clonotype was seen a handful of times. The V call is TRBV6-6, the J call TRBJ2-1, with D unresolved. This CDR3 is built from 12 residues. CDR1 is MNHNY, CDR2 SVGAGI, per germline (reference sequence). Trimming removed 6 bases from V and 6 bases from J, with 9 bases in between. CDR3: CASRMLGNEQFF. The CDR3 bases are TGTGCCAGCAGAATGTTAGGCAATGAGCAGTTCTTC.

The chain employs TRBV6-5 and TRBJ1-2; 8 nucleotides agree with TRBD1. CDR1 and CDR2 from the germline V gene are MNHEY and SVGAGI. Trimming removed 5 bases from V and 5 bases from J; junction bases left unmatched: 7. The CDR3 totals 14 residues. The CDR3, as DNA: TGTGCCAGCAGTCACGGACAGGGAGCGTATGGCTACACCTTC. It specifies CASSHGQGAYGYTF.

This clonotype was recorded a few times. The genes are TRBV10-2 and TRBJ1-2; 9 nucleotides match TRBD1. The length of the CDR3 is 15 residues. V trimming: 3 bases; J trimming: 4 bases; junction bases outside the gene matches: 6. Germline CDR1 WSHSY, CDR2 SAAADI. CDR3 sequence (DNA): TGCGCCAGCAGTGAAGGCGGACAGGGGATCTATGGCTACACCTTC. Its protein is CASSEGGQGIYGYTF.

The chain has TRBV10-3 and TRBJ2-7, with 8 bases identical to TRBD1. With 6 bases clipped from V and 7 bases from J, the junction kept 8 bases outside the gene matches. Germline values: CDR1 ENHRY, CDR2 SYGVKD. The CDR3 has 13 residues. The CDR3 loop reads CAISGTGFEEQYF. In DNA, the CDR3 is TGTGCCATCAGCGGGACAGGATTCGAGGAGCAGTACTTC.

The genes are TRBV7-7 and TRBJ2-2; D gene ambiguous. From germline, CDR1 is SSHAT and CDR2 FNYEAQ (reference sequence). The CDR3 consists of 14 residues. V was pared by 5 bases and J by 5 bases, with 12 bases between. The DNA for the CDR3 is TGTGCCAGCAGCGCCCCAATCACAACCGGGGAGCTGTTTTTT. Amino acid sequence: CASSAPITTGELFF.

This clonotype was recorded once. The chain links TRBV28 to TRBJ2-5; D is unclear. Germline-derived CDR1 and CDR2 are MDHEN and SYDVKM. There are 15 residues in the CDR3. V lost 6 bases and J lost 3, with 17 bases in between. The CDR3 is CASRVSSEREETQYF. The CDR3 DNA is TGTGCCAGCAGGGTATCCTCCGAGCGCGAAGAGACCCAGTACTTC.

The V call is TRBV4-1, the J call TRBJ2-7, with D perhaps TRBD1 or TRBD2 (6 bases each). The CDR3 sequence is 13 residues long. The germline V gene has CDR1 MGHRA and CDR2 YSYEKL. Deletions cut 1 base from V and 5 bases from J, with 9 bases between. The chain's CDR3 is CASSQVGGNEQYF. The CDR3 DNA sequence: TGCGCCAGCAGCCAAGTAGGGGGGAACGAGCAGTACTTC.